This T cell receptor (beta chain) comes out of a study of read filtering for tumor transcriptome and immune sequencing. Study-level background: Among patients, approximately 17 were male and around 13 female, aged about 45 to 85 (mean roughly 64). DNase treatment preceded whole-transcriptome library preparation.

Molecular barcoded adaptors covering alpha/delta and beta/gamma chains were used on about 0.4 ug RNA. MiXCR, applied by TCRdb to the reads, yields one record per CDR3 protein. The sample contains 60,000 to 80,000 distinct CDR3 sequences, around 13% of which appear only once. The CDR3 contains 16 residues. Trimming took 5 bases from V and 6 from J; bases not matched to a gene: 8. Sequenced input: a population of CD138-negative cells sorted from bone marrow. This chain uses TRBV12-3 or TRBV12-4 with TRBJ1-5, with 12 bases lining up with TRBD1. This clonotype was sampled from a donor aged 40 or older with multiple myeloma. The CDR3 sequence is CASSPTGTGGGQPQHF. In DNA form, the CDR3 reads TGTGCCAGCAGTCCAACCGGGACAGGGGGCGGTCAGCCCCAGCATTTT.